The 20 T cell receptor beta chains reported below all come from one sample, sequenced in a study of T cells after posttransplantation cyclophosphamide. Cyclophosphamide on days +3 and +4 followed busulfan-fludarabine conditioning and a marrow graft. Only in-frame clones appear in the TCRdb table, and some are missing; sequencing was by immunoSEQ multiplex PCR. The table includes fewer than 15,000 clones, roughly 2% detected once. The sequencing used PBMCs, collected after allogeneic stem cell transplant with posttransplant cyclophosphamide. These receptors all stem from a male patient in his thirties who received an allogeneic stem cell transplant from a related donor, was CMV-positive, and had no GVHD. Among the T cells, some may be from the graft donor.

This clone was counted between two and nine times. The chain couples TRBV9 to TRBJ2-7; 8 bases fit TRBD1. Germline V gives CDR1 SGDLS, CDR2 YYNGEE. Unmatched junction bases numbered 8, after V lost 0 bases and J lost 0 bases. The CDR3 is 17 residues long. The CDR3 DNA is TGTGCCAGCAGCGTAGGGGACAGGCGGACGAGCTCCTACGAGCAGTACTTC. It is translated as CASSVGDRRTSSYEQYF.

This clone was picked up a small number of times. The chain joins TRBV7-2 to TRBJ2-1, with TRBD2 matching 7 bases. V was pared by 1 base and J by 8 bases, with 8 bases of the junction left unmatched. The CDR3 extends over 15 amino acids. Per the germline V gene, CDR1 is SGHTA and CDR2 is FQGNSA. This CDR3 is CASSLGSQRGHEQFF. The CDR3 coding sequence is TGTGCCAGCAGCTTAGGGAGCCAGCGGGGTCATGAGCAGTTCTTC.

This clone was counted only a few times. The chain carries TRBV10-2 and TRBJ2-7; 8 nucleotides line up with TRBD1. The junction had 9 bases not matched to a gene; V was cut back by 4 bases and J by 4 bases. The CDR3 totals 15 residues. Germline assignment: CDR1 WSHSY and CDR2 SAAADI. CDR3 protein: CASSGGQVPPYEQYF. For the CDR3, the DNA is TGCGCCAGCAGTGGGGGACAGGTTCCCCCGTACGAGCAGTACTTC.

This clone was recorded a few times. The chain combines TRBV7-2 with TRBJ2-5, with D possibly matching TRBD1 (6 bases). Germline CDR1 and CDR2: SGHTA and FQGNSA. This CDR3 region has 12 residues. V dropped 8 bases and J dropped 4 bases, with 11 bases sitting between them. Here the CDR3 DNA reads TGTGCCAGCCGACGAGGGGGAGAGACCCAGTACTTC. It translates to CASRRGGETQYF.

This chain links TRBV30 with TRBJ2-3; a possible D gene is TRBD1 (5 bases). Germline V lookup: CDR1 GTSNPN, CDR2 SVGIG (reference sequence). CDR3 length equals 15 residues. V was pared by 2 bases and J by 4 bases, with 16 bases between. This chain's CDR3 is CAWSLRGRFADTQYF. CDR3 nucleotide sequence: TGTGCCTGGAGTCTAAGGGGCCGGTTTGCAGATACGCAGTATTTT.

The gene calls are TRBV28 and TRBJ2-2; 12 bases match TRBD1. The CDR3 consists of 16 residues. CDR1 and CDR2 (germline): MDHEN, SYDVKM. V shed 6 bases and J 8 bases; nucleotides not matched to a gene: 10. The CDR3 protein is CASSPPGQGAEGELFF. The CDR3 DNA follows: TGTGCCAGCAGCCCTCCGGGACAGGGGGCGGAAGGGGAGCTGTTTTTT. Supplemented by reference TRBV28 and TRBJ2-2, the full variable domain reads DVKVTQSSRYLVKRTGEKVFLECVQDMDHENMFWYRQDPGLGLRLIYFSYDVKMKEKGDIPEGYSVSREKKERFSLILESASTNQTSMYLCASSPPGQGAEGELFFGEGSRLTVL.

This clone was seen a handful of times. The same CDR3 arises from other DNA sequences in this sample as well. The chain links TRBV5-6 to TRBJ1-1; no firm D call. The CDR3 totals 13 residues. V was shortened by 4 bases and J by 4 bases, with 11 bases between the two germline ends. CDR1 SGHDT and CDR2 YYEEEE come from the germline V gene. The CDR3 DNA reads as TGTGCCAGCAGCCTGACCGGGGTCACTGAAGCTTTCTTT. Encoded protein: CASSLTGVTEAFF.

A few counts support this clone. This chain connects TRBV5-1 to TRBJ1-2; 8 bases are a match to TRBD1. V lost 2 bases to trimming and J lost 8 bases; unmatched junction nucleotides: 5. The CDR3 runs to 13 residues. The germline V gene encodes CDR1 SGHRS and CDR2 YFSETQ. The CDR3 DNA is TGCGCCAGCAGCTTACCAGGGGGCAGGGGCTACACCTTC. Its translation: CASSLPGGRGYTF.

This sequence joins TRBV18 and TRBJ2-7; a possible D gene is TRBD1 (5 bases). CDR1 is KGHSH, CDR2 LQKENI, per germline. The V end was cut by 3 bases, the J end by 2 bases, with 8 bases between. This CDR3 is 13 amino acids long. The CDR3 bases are TGTGCCAGCTCACCGGGGCCTACCTACGAGCAGTACTTC. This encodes CASSPGPTYEQYF. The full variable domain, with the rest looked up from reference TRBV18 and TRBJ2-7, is NAGVMQNPRHLVRRRGQEARLRCSPMKGHSHVYWYRQLPEEGLKFMVYLQKENIIDESGMPKERFSAEFPKEGPSILRIQQVVRGDSAAYFCASSPGPTYEQYFGPGTRLTVT.

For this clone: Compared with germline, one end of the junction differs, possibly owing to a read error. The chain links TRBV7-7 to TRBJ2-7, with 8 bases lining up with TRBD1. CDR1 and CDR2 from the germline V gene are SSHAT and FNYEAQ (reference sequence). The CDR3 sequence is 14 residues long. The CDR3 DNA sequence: TGTGCTAGCAGCGACGGGACAGGTTCTTACGAGCAGTACTTC. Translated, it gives CASSDGTGSYEQYF.

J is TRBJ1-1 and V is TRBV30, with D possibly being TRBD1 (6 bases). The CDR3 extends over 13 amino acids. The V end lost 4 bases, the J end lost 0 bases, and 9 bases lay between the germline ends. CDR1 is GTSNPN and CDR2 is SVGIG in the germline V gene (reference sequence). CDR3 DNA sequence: TGTGCCTGGATGAGACAGGTGAACACTGAAGCTTTCTTT. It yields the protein CAWMRQVNTEAFF.

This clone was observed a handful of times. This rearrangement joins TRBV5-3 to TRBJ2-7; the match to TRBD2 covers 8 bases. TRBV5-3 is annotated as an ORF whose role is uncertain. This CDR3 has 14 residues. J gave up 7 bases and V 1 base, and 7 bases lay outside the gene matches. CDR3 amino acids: CARSLPGGTREQYF. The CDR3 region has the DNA TGTGCCAGAAGCTTGCCGGGGGGGACAAGGGAGCAGTACTTC.

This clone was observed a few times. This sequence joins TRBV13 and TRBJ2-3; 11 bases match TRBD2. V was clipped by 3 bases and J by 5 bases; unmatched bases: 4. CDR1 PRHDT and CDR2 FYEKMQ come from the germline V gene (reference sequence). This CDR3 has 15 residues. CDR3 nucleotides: TGTGCCAGCAGCTTTAGCGGGGGGGCTGAAGATACGCAGTATTTT. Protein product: CASSFSGGAEDTQYF.

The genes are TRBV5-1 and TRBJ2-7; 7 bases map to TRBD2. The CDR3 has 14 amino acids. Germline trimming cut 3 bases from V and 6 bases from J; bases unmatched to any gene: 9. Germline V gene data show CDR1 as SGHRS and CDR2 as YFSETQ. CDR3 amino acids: CASSWTGGLGEQYF. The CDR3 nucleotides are TGCGCCAGCAGCTGGACGGGAGGTTTGGGCGAGCAGTACTTC.

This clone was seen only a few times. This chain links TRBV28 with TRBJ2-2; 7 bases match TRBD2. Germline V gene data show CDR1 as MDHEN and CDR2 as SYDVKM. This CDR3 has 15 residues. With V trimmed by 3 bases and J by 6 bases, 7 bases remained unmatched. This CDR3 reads CASSFSLGRAGELFF. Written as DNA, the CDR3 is TGTGCCAGCAGTTTCTCGCTAGGGAGGGCCGGGGAGCTGTTTTTT.

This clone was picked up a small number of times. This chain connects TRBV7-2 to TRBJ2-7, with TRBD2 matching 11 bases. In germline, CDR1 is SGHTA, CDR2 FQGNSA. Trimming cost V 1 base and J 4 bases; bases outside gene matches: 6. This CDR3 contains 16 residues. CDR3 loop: CASSLVAGGLGYEQYF. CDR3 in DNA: TGTGCCAGCAGCTTAGTAGCGGGAGGGCTCGGTTACGAGCAGTACTTC.

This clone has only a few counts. This chain's CDR3 is CASSRSQGDTQYF. The CDR3 bases are TGTGCCAGTAGTAGATCACAGGGGGATACGCAGTATTTT. The chain carries TRBV19 and TRBJ2-3; 7 positions match TRBD1. CDR1 and CDR2 from the germline V gene are LNHDA and SQIVND (reference sequence). Unmatched junction bases numbered 4, after V lost 4 bases and J lost 6 bases. The length of the CDR3 is 13 residues.

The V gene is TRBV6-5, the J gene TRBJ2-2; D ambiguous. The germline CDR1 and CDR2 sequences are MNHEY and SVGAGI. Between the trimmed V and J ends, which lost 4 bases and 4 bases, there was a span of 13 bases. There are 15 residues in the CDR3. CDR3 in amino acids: CASSFTRSRTGELFF. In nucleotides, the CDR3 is TGTGCCAGCAGTTTCACCCGGTCGCGCACCGGGGAGCTGTTTTTT.

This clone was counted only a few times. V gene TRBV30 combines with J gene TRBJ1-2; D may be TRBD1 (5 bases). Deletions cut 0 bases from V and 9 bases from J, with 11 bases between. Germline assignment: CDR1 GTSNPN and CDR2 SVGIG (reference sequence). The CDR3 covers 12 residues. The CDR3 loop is CAWSVQSGSYTF. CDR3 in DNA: TGTGCCTGGAGTGTACAGTCAGGGAGCTACACCTTC.

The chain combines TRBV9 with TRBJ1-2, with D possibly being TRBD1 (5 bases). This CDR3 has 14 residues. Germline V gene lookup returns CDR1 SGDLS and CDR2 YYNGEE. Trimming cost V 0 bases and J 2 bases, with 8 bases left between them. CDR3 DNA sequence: TGTGCCAGCAGCGTAGTTGGGGGGAACTATGGCTACACCTTC. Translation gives CASSVVGGNYGYTF. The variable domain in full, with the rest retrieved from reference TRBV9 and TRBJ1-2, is DSGVTQTPKHLITATGQRVTLRCSPRSGDLSVYWYQQSLDQGLQFLIQYYNGEERAKGNILERFSAQQFPDLHSELNLSSLELGDSALYFCASSVVGGNYGYTFGSGTRLTVV.